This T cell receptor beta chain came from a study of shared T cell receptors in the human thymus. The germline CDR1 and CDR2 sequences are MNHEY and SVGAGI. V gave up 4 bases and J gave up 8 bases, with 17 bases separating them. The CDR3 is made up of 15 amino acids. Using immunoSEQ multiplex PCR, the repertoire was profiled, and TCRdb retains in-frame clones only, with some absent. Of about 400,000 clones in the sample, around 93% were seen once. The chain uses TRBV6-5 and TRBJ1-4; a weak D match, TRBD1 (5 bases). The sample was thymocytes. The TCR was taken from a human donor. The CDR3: CASSSTRQGREKLFF. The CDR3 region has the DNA TGTGCCAGCAGTTCAACTCGGCAGGGAAGAGAAAAACTGTTTTTT.